This T cell receptor beta chain originates from a study of response to subunit inactivated influenza vaccine. MiXCR, run by TCRdb on the RT-PCR reads, gives a single entry per CDR3 protein. The sample carries roughly 700,000 distinct CDR3 sequences, 14% recorded once. Findings and limits, study-wide: Each seasonal influenza vaccination recruits few new T cells, the authors suggested.

A word on this clonotype: Its specificity is not known.

Germline CDR1 GTSNPN, CDR2 SVGIG (reference sequence). Between the trimmed V and J ends, which lost 5 bases and 0 bases, there was a span of 8 bases. The CDR3 is 13 amino acids. The chain uses TRBV30 and TRBJ2-1; no reliable D call. This TCR was sampled from a man in his forties or fifties who received an inactivated influenza vaccine. The material was PBMCs from blood, obtained roughly 15 days before vaccination. CDR3 residues: CAWAPSSYNEQFF. The CDR3 region has the DNA TGTGCCTGGGCCCCGAGCTCCTACAATGAGCAGTTCTTC.